The 13 T cell receptor beta chains reported below all come from one sample, sequenced in a study of T cells after yellow fever vaccination. TCRdb ran MiXCR on the 5' RACE reads and lists one entry per CDR3 protein. The sample has 100,000 to 150,000 distinct CDR3 sequences, approximately 7% seen once. Sequencing used CD4+ T cells sorted from PBMCs, obtained 9 to 10 days after the first yellow fever vaccination. These receptors were obtained from a young man who received the YFV17D yellow fever vaccine.

This clonotype was detected ten times or more. This chain connects TRBV4-2 to TRBJ1-3; no clear D gene. The CDR3 length is 17 residues. The germline V and J ends were trimmed by 1 base and 0 bases, with 13 bases remaining between them. Germline CDR1 is LGHNA and CDR2 is YNFKEQ. The CDR3 coding sequence is TGTGCCAGCAGCCAAGTTTGGGTTGGGTTCTCTGGAAACACCATATATTTT. Translating it yields CASSQVWVGFSGNTIYF.

On this clonotype itself: This sequence may be a read error, since a much larger clone differs from it by one base. The chain combines TRBV7-2 with TRBJ2-4; D not resolved. CDR3 length: 13 amino acids. Germline V lookup: CDR1 SGHTA, CDR2 FQGNSA. CDR3 loop: CDSSLVRENIQYF. The CDR3 DNA is TGTGACAGCAGCTTAGTGAGAGAAAACATTCAGTACTTC.

This chain uses TRBV20-1 with TRBJ1-6, with D possibly matching TRBD1 (5 bases). V lost 3 bases, J lost 3 bases, and 15 bases lay in between. The CDR3 is 16 residues long. CDR1 and CDR2 from the germline V gene are DFQATT and SNEGSKA (reference sequence). This chain's CDR3 is CSASLRGMVYNSPLHF. The CDR3 region has the DNA TGCAGTGCTAGTCTTAGGGGTATGGTCTATAATTCACCCCTCCACTTT.

This clonotype came up many times. This chain links TRBV7-3 with TRBJ1-1, with D unresolved. The V and J ends lost 5 bases and 4 bases respectively, with 17 bases between them. CDR1 and CDR2 (germline): SGHTA, FQGTGA. This CDR3 is built from 15 residues. Here the CDR3 reads CASSNSGLSPTEAFF. DNA for the CDR3: TGTGCCAGCAGCAACTCTGGGTTAAGCCCCACTGAAGCTTTCTTT.

V is TRBV7-8 and J is TRBJ2-3, with 7 bases fitting TRBD1. V shed 5 bases, J shed 0 bases, and the junction held 8 bases outside the gene matches. The germline gives CDR1 SGHVS, CDR2 FQNEAQ. The CDR3 has 16 residues. Here the CDR3 reads CASSMRTGRSTDTQYF. CDR3 nucleotide sequence: TGTGCCAGCAGCATGAGGACAGGTAGAAGCACAGATACGCAGTATTTT.

The chain has TRBV5-6 and TRBJ2-5, with D tentatively TRBD2 (5 bases). With 2 bases removed from V and 5 bases from J, the gap between germline ends came to 13 bases. This CDR3 is built from 14 residues. Germline V gives CDR1 SGHDT, CDR2 YYEEEE. Here the CDR3 reads CASSFNPGFETQYF. The CDR3 DNA follows: TGTGCCAGCAGCTTCAATCCGGGGTTTGAGACCCAGTACTTC.

This clonotype was counted many times. V gene TRBV15 combines with J gene TRBJ2-3, with 9 bases matching TRBD2. Unmatched junction bases numbered 3, after V lost 5 bases and J lost 0 bases. The V gene's germline CDR1 is LNHNV and CDR2 YYDKDF (reference sequence). The CDR3 spans 15 residues. This CDR3 reads CATSGGLASTDTQYF. As DNA, the CDR3 is TGTGCCACCAGCGGAGGACTAGCGAGCACAGATACGCAGTATTTT.

Many counts were recorded for this clonotype. This chain links TRBV20-1 with TRBJ2-3, with 7 positions matching TRBD2. Germline CDR1 reads DFQATT; CDR2 reads SNEGSKA (reference sequence). This CDR3 region has 14 residues. The J segment lost 3 bases and the V segment lost 6 bases, leaving 9 bases of the junction unmatched. This CDR3 is CSATGTTVTDTQYF. The CDR3 nucleotides are TGCAGTGCAACCGGGACTACTGTAACAGATACGCAGTATTTT.

This clonotype showed up many times. CDR3 protein: CASSSYGVAVDTQYF. DNA for the CDR3: TGCGCCAGCAGCTCCTACGGGGTAGCGGTGGATACGCAGTATTTT. The chain is built from TRBV5-1 and TRBJ2-3; D possibly corresponds to TRBD2 (6 bases). This CDR3 spans 15 amino acids. Looked up from germline, CDR1 is SGHRS and CDR2 is YFSETQ. The V end was cut by 3 bases, the J end by 6 bases, with 17 bases between.

For this clonotype: A much larger clone differs by one base, so this may be a read error. The genes are TRBV7-9 and TRBJ1-4; D remains ambiguous. The ends were cut back, 5 bases at V and 4 bases at J, with 8 bases in the middle. Per the germline V gene, CDR1 is SEHNR and CDR2 is FQNEAQ (reference sequence). This CDR3 comprises 13 residues. The CDR3: CASSRVRNEKLFF. In DNA form, the CDR3 reads TGTGCCAGCAGCAGGGTCCGTAATGAAAAACTGTTTTTT.

This clonotype was picked up many times. The gene calls are TRBV6-1 and TRBJ2-1, with TRBD2 identical over 9 bases. Germline CDR1 and CDR2: MNHNS and SASEGT. Trimming cost V 4 bases and J 4 bases; bases outside gene matches: 8. The CDR3 totals 16 residues. Here the CDR3 DNA reads TGTGCCAGCAGTGGGCGGGGGGGTAAGTTTTACAATGAGCAGTTCTTC. Translated: CASSGRGGKFYNEQFF.

The table lists this clonotype with many counts. The V gene is TRBV18, the J gene TRBJ1-5, with 7 positions matching TRBD1. Trimming at V came to 8 bases and at J to 2 bases, leaving 6 bases not matched to a gene. CDR1 and CDR2 from the germline V gene are KGHSH and LQKENI. The CDR3 is made up of 14 amino acids. DNA for the CDR3: TGTGCCAGCAGTCCTACAGGGGGCAATCAGCCCCAGCATTTT. Translating gives CASSPTGGNQPQHF.

This clonotype was recorded many times. The rearrangement joins TRBV27 to TRBJ1-6, with D uncertain. The CDR3 consists of 14 residues. Germline V gives CDR1 MNHEY, CDR2 SMNVEV (reference sequence). Deletions cut 7 bases from V and 1 base from J, with 8 bases between. The chain's CDR3 is CASTRTSYNSPLHF. The CDR3 coding sequence is TGTGCCAGCACGAGGACGTCCTATAATTCACCCCTCCACTTT.